This T cell receptor beta chain was captured in a study of T cells after yellow fever vaccination. General observations from the study: Highly abundant clonotypes carried over from the bulk population could end up in FACS-sorted repertoires as contaminants. At around 95% for CD4 and approximately 89% for CD8, most primary-vaccination clones showed up again after the booster.

TCR cDNA, made by 5'RACE template switching, carried an added universal primer site and UMIs. TCRdb passed the 5' RACE reads through MiXCR, listing each CDR3 protein once. The sample includes some 560,000 distinct CDR3 sequences, about 19% seen only once; the top ten take over 11%. A few counts support this clonotype. Its antigen is currently unknown. The germline V gene encodes CDR1 MNHNS and CDR2 SASEGT. V shed 5 bases and J 3 bases; nucleotides not matched to a gene: 9. The CDR3 has 15 amino acids. This receptor was identified in a man younger than 45 who received the YFV17D yellow fever vaccine. Sequencing used PBMCs, obtained 15 days after the yellow fever booster vaccination. The V and J genes are TRBV6-1 and TRBJ2-7; 8 bases map to TRBD1. The CDR3 sequence: CASSPDRGLFYEQYF. CDR3 DNA: TGTGCCAGCAGTCCTGACAGGGGACTGTTCTACGAGCAGTACTTC.